Detailed here is one T cell receptor (gamma chain). What antigen it recognizes has not been identified. No qualities accompany the bases; no much larger clone lies one base away. RNA was extracted with the RNeasy mini kit and reverse transcribed using Superscript III. Multiplex PCR was used to generate CDR3 amplicons, with pooled V-gene forward primers and a constant-region reverse primer carrying Illumina adaptor overhangs. After gel purification, the amplicons were indexed with Nextera index primers during around 8 additional PCR cycles and then purified using AMPure XP beads. The libraries were sequenced on an Illumina MiSeq using paired-end 250 bp reads, dual indexing and a 20% PhiX spike-in. The study's own analysis went as follows. Reads were quality checked with FastQC, and TRG read pairs were merged with ea-utils fastq-join. Sequences were annotated with IMGT/HighV-QUEST, keeping only productive sequences with unambiguous V-gene assignment; clonotypes were defined by identical CDR3 sequence. Downstream analysis used VDJtools 1.1.1, tcR 2.2.3, Treemap and vegan Shannon diversity in R 3.4.4. Clone calls in TCRdb were regenerated from the public reads with CATT, after which identical DNA sequences shared one row. The V and J calls and clone size come from TCRdb's table, not from the authors' own analysis. Within this sample are about 36,000 gamma-chain clones, with just over 20% of them counted one time only. Roughly 2% of the sample comes from the top ten.

The data stem from a study of Vδ1+ human thymocytes (dated by TCRdb to about 2018). About the study as a whole: mRNA-level TRG and TRD CDR3 repertoires of highly purified Vdelta1+ thymocytes from young children were characterised as a data resource. The multiplex-based CDR3 amplicon strategy had previously been validated against 5'RACE-based CDR3 amplicon generation methods.

The study at large found these results: The authors advised highly purified populations and single-cell validation, since unexpected Vdelta2 sequences could cause misinterpretation of bulk repertoire data. No clustering by age or sex was observed, so analyses did not stratify donors by these variables. About 20% of thymic TRD sequences were found to be Vdelta2 (and few were Vdelta3) despite high sort purity, in contrast to peripheral blood Vdelta1+ controls. Many TRG clonotypes were found to be shared between donors (up to roughly 7x10^3), whereas TRD repertoires were found to be essentially private (max about 120 shared). In contrast to oligoclonal peripheral blood repertoires, thymic TRG and TRD repertoires appeared to be highly polyclonal with Gaussian CDR3 length distributions.

Its CDR3 holds 15 amino acids, cysteine through phenylalanine. The sequence is cut down to CDR3 DNA, 45 bases in frame from base 1. Based on the germline V gene, the CDR1 and CDR2 sequences are VINAFY and YDVSNSKD. The germline V and J ends show losses of 1 base and 4 bases respectively, and no gene match explains 10 bases of the junction. Thymic samples were depleted of alphabeta T cells, then CD3+ TCRVdelta1+ TCRVdelta2- thymocytes were FACS-sorted. A purity of roughly 98% to 99.6% was achieved for sorted Vdelta1+ thymocytes. The thymic specimens were obtained from fewer than ten paediatric patients, aged roughly 5 days to 16 months, who were having corrective cardiac surgery. After the thymic tissue was dispersed, mononuclear cells were isolated using a Histopaque-1077 density gradient. Staining used anti-TCRVdelta1 clone TS8.2, anti-TCRVdelta2 clone B6, anti-CD3 clone HIT3a and anti-TCRalphabeta clone IP26 antibodies.

The clonotype was recovered from a girl under three years old who had congenital heart surgery. The material sequenced was Vdelta1+ gamma-delta thymocytes from the thymus. According to the study, the label for this sample's cell subset or site signals: FACS-sorted CD3+ TCRalphabeta- TCRVdelta1+ TCRVdelta2- thymocytes. The chain employs TRGV5 and TRGJ1 or TRGJ2. The nucleotide sequence reads as follows: TGTGCCACCTGGGACAGTCCAACCTCGTATTATAAGAAACTCTTT. It encodes CATWDSPTSYYKKLF.